This passage covers 15 T cell receptor beta chains from one sample sequenced in a study of cytomegalovirus exposure and HLA in healthy donors. PCR involved 60 Vbeta and 13 Jbeta primers. Produced via immunoSEQ multiplex PCR; TCRdb's table is partial and in-frame only. The sample holds tens of thousands of clones, 84% seen once. Material: PBMCs. Receptors were obtained from a man in his 70s in good health and CMV-seropositive.

The chain has TRBV9 and TRBJ1-1; D is unclear. Trimming shortened V by 4 bases and J by 4 bases, and 17 bases separated the two germline ends. This CDR3 contains 15 residues. Germline CDR1 reads SGDLS; CDR2 reads YYNGEE. CDR3 protein: CASSPRAGEITEAFF. The CDR3 coding sequence is TGTGCCAGCAGCCCGAGAGCCGGGGAAATCACTGAAGCTTTCTTT.

The rearrangement uses TRBV29-1 and TRBJ1-4, with D tentatively TRBD1 (5 bases). V was pared by 1 base and J by 7 bases, with 13 bases between. The V gene's germline CDR1 is SQVTM and CDR2 ANQGSEA. The CDR3 length is 14 residues. The CDR3 sequence is CSVEGREGSEKLFF. CDR3 sequence (DNA): TGCAGCGTTGAAGGGAGGGAGGGGAGTGAAAAACTGTTTTTT.

The chain couples TRBV7-2 to TRBJ1-4; D possibly corresponds to TRBD1 (5 bases). Germline values: CDR1 SGHTA, CDR2 FQGNSA. Trimming took off 5 bases at V and 8 bases at J, with 18 bases between the two ends. CDR3 length: 15 amino acids. The chain's CDR3 is CASSPPYPGREKLFF. The CDR3, as DNA: TGTGCCAGCAGCCCCCCCTACCCAGGGAGGGAAAAACTGTTTTTT.

The chain is built from TRBV5-1 and TRBJ1-4, with 7 positions matching TRBD1. The CDR3 runs 14 residues. Unmatched junction bases numbered 5, after V lost 4 bases and J lost 5 bases. Germline V gene data show CDR1 as SGHRS and CDR2 as YFSETQ. The CDR3 DNA follows: TGCGCCAGCAGCCTCGGGACAGCGAATGAAAAACTGTTTTTT. Encoded protein: CASSLGTANEKLFF.

The chain combines TRBV9 with TRBJ2-3, with a tentative D call TRBD1 (6 bases). This CDR3 is built from 13 residues. V lost 4 bases and J 5 bases, leaving 11 bases between the germline ends. Germline V gene sequence: CDR1 SGDLS, CDR2 YYNGEE. CDR3 nucleotide sequence: TGTGCCAGCAGCATACAGGGCGTAGATACGCAGTATTTT. Amino acid sequence: CASSIQGVDTQYF. Looking up the rest from reference TRBV9 and TRBJ2-3 gives the full variable domain: DSGVTQTPKHLITATGQRVTLRCSPRSGDLSVYWYQQSLDQGLQFLIQYYNGEERAKGNILERFSAQQFPDLHSELNLSSLELGDSALYFCASSIQGVDTQYFGPGTRLTVL.

This clone was picked up a small number of times. V usage is TRBV6-7 and J usage is TRBJ1-5, with TRBD1 as a possible D gene (5 bases). TRBV6-7 falls under the ORF class, with uncertain function. V lost 11 bases and J 7 bases, leaving 12 bases between the germline ends. The CDR3 covers 11 residues. DNA for the CDR3: TGTGCCGTACAGGATTTCCAGCCCCAGCATTTT. This sequence encodes CAVQDFQPQHF.

The J gene is TRBJ1-5, the V gene TRBV15; tentatively, D is TRBD1 (5 bases). CDR1 and CDR2 (germline): LNHNV, YYDKDF (reference sequence). V was cut by 1 base and J by 0 bases, with 13 bases left in between. This CDR3 has 17 residues. The CDR3 sequence is CATSRGSTGLSNQPQHF. Here the CDR3 DNA reads TGTGCCACCAGCAGAGGGTCAACAGGTCTTAGCAATCAGCCCCAGCATTTT. The full variable domain, with the rest looked up from reference TRBV15 and TRBJ1-5, is DAMVIQNPRYQVTQFGKPVTLSCSQTLNHNVMYWYQQKSSQAPKLLFHYYDKDFNNEADTPDNFQSRRPNTSFCFLDIRSPGLGDTAMYLCATSRGSTGLSNQPQHFGDGTRLSIL.

This clone occurred a few times. The rearrangement links TRBV28 to TRBJ2-7, with TRBD1 matching 12 bases. The germline gives CDR1 MDHEN, CDR2 SYDVKM. The CDR3 runs 15 residues. V lost 5 bases and J lost 6; bases outside the gene matches: 8. In nucleotides, the CDR3 is TGTGCCAGCAGTACCTCGGGACAGGGGGCTGGCGAGCAGTACTTC. Translated, it gives CASSTSGQGAGEQYF.

This clone was seen a handful of times. V is TRBV7-9 and J is TRBJ2-3; D is unresolved. The CDR3 sequence is 13 residues long. V lost 5 bases and J lost 4, with 10 bases in between. CDR1 and CDR2 (germline): SEHNR, FQNEAQ (reference sequence). This CDR3 is CASSPRNADTQYF. CDR3 DNA sequence: TGTGCCAGCAGCCCCAGAAATGCAGATACGCAGTATTTT.

The chain couples TRBV11-2 to TRBJ2-7; TRBD1 aligns across 10 bases. V gave up 6 bases and J gave up 4 bases; unmatched junction bases: 9. Germline V gene lookup returns CDR1 SGHAT and CDR2 FQNNGV. The CDR3 extends over 15 amino acids. CDR3 loop: CASRRRQGALYEQYF. As DNA, the CDR3 is TGTGCCAGCAGGAGAAGACAGGGGGCCCTTTACGAGCAGTACTTC. The full variable domain, completed using reference TRBV11-2 and TRBJ2-7, is EAGVAQSPRYKIIEKRQSVAFWCNPISGHATLYWYQQILGQGPKLLIQFQNNGVVDDSQLPKDRFSAERLKGVDSTLKIQPAKLEDSAVYLCASRRRQGALYEQYFGPGTRLTVT.

This rearrangement joins TRBV7-3 to TRBJ2-1; 9 bases are shared with TRBD2. The CDR3 loop spans 15 amino acids. Trimming took 5 bases from V and 8 from J; bases not matched to a gene: 10. The germline CDR1 and CDR2 sequences are SGHTA and FQGTGA. The CDR3 DNA follows: TGTGCCAGCAGCCTATTAGGCGGGGGGGCGTATGAGCAGTTCTTC. The encoded protein is CASSLLGGGAYEQFF.

The CDR3 reads CASSEGQEETQYF. CDR3 coding DNA: TGTGCCAGCTCGGAGGGACAGGAAGAGACCCAGTACTTC. The chain uses TRBV18 and TRBJ2-5; 8 bases agree with TRBD1. This CDR3 comprises 13 residues. Germline CDR1 KGHSH, CDR2 LQKENI. V lost 6 bases and J lost 3; bases outside the gene matches: 3.

The chain employs TRBV5-1 and TRBJ2-7; 8 nucleotides agree with TRBD1. The CDR3 spans 14 residues. CDR1 and CDR2 from the germline V gene are SGHRS and YFSETQ. With 3 bases clipped from V and 2 bases from J, the junction kept 4 bases outside the gene matches. CDR3 nucleotides: TGCGCCAGCAGCTGGGCGACAGGGGCCTACGAGCAGTACTTC. It is translated as CASSWATGAYEQYF.

This rearrangement joins TRBV9 to TRBJ1-1, with no clear D. The germline CDR1 and CDR2 sequences are SGDLS and YYNGEE. Trimming removed 2 bases at V and 1 base at J, with 6 bases between. The CDR3 runs 13 residues. CDR3 loop: CASSVQANTEAFF. DNA of the CDR3: TGTGCCAGCAGCGTCCAAGCGAACACTGAAGCTTTCTTT. Based on the CDR3 plus reference TRBV9 and TRBJ1-1, the full variable domain is DSGVTQTPKHLITATGQRVTLRCSPRSGDLSVYWYQQSLDQGLQFLIQYYNGEERAKGNILERFSAQQFPDLHSELNLSSLELGDSALYFCASSVQANTEAFFGQGTRLTVV.

The rearrangement uses TRBV5-8 and TRBJ1-1, with no clear D. There are 11 residues in the CDR3. The V end was cut by 2 bases, the J end by 6 bases, with 5 bases between. Per germline, CDR1 SGHTS and CDR2 YDEGEE. The CDR3 nucleotides are TGTGCCAGCAGCTTACAGTCTGAAGCTTTCTTT. Translation gives CASSLQSEAFF.